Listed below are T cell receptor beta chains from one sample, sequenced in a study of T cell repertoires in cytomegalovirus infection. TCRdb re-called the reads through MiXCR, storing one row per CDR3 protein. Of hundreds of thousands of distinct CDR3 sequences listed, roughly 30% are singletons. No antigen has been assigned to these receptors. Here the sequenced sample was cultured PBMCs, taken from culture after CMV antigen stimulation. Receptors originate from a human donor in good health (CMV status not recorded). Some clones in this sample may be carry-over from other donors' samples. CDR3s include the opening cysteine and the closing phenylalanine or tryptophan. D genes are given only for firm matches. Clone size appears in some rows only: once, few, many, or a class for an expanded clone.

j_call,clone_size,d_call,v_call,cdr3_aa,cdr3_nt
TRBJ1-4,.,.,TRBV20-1,CSGAAGGNEKLFF,TGCAGTGGGGCGGCGGGGGGGAATGAAAAACTGTTTTTT
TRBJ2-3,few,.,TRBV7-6,CASSNIQGTDTQYF,TGTGCCAGCAGCAATATACAGGGAACAGATACGCAGTATTTT
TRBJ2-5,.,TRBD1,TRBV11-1,CASSNPGQQETQYF,TGTGCCAGCAGCAACCCGGGACAGCAAGAGACCCAGTACTTC
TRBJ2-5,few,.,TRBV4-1,CASSQGRAREETQYF,TGCGCCAGCAGCCAAGGAAGGGCAAGGGAGGAGACCCAGTACTTC
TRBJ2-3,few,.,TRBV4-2,CASSQVFPSPSTDTQYF,TGTGCCAGCAGCCAAGTATTTCCTAGCCCCAGCACAGATACGCAGTATTTT
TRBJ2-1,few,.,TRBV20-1,CSARGFARLQTDEQFF,TGCAGTGCTAGAGGCTTCGCAAGGCTACAAACGGATGAGCAGTTCTTC
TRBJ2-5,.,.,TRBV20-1,CSGHIPGAGETQYF,TGCAGTGGCCATATTCCCGGGGCGGGTGAGACCCAGTACTTC
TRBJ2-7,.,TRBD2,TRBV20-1,CSARGTGGNEQYF,TGCAGTGCTAGAGGAACGGGGGGGAACGAGCAGTACTTC
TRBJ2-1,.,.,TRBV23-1,CASSPFRACDNEQFF,TGCGCCAGCAGTCCGTTTAGGGCCTGCGACAATGAGCAGTTCTTC
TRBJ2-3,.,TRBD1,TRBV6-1,CASSETGPTITDTQYF,TGTGCCAGCAGTGAGACAGGGCCCACTATCACAGATACGCAGTATTTT
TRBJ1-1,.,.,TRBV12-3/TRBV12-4,CASSWGEEAFF,TGTGCCAGCAGTTGGGGTGAAGAAGCTTTCTTT
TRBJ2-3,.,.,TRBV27,CASRPFGDTQYF,TGTGCCAGCAGGCCCTTCGGAGATACGCAGTATTTT
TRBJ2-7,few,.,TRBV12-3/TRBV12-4,CASSLWDPSYEQYF,TGTGCCAGCAGTTTGTGGGACCCCTCCTACGAGCAGTACTTC
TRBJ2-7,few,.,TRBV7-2,CASSLQGGEPYEQYF,TGTGCCAGCAGCCTCCAGGGGGGGGAGCCCTACGAGCAGTACTTC
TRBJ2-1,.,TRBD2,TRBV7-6,CASSSGTSGGAYNEQFF,TGTGCCAGCAGCTCCGGGACTAGCGGGGGTGCCTACAATGAGCAGTTCTTC
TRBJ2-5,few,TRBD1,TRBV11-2,CASSTGTGVETQYF,TGTGCCAGCAGCACCGGGACAGGGGTAGAGACCCAGTACTTC
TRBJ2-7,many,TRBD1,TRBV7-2,CASSPGVGQYYEQYF,TGTGCCAGCAGTCCTGGGGTGGGACAGTACTACGAGCAGTACTTC
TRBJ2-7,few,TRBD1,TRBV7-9,CASSLAQTGRYEQYF,TGTGCCAGCAGTCTCGCCCAGACAGGGCGTTACGAGCAGTACTTC
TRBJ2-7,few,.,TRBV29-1,CGAGHSYEQYF,TGCGGGGCAGGCCACTCCTACGAGCAGTACTTC
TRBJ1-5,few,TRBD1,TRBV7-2,CASSRHRGADQPQHF,TGTGCCAGCAGCCGGCACAGGGGTGCAGATCAGCCCCAGCATTTT
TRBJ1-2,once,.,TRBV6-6,CASSRAYGYTF,TGTGCCAGCAGTCGGGCTTATGGCTACACCTTC
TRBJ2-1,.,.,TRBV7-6,CASSPTTGSYDEQFF,TGTGCCAGCAGCCCGACCACGGGGAGTTACGATGAGCAGTTCTTC
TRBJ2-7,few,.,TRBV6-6,CASSYGAGVSEQYF,TGTGCCAGCAGTTACGGTGCAGGAGTTTCCGAGCAGTACTTC
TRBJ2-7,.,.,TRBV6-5,CASSYSTTTQYEQYF,TGTGCCAGCAGTTACTCAACCACAACCCAGTACGAGCAGTACTTC
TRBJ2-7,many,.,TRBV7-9,CASSLARYEQYF,TGTGCCAGCAGCTTAGCACGCTACGAGCAGTACTTC
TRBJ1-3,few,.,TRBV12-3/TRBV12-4,CASGFRASGNTIYF,TGTGCCAGCGGATTTAGAGCCTCTGGAAACACCATATATTTT
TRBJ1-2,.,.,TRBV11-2,CASSLSIILGTNYGYTF,TGTGCCAGCAGCCTTAGTATAATCCTCGGGACCAACTATGGCTACACCTTC
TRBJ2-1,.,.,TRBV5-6,CASPMVGNEQFF,TGTGCCAGCCCCATGGTGGGCAATGAGCAGTTCTTC
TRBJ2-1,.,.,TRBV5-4,CASTPAGKVYNEQFF,TGTGCCAGCACCCCAGCCGGGAAGGTCTACAATGAGCAGTTCTTC